The 18 T cell receptor beta chains listed next were all sequenced from one sample in a study of control samples from healthy donors and cancer patients. TCRdb's copy holds only in-frame clones and misses some; the assay was immunoSEQ multiplex PCR. The table has roughly 170,000 clones, about 93% seen once. The sample comprised blood. Every receptor here comes from a man between 18 and 29 years old in good health.

The chain links TRBV7-8 to TRBJ1-2; the D gene is possibly TRBD1 (6 bases). The CDR3 covers 14 residues. CDR1 is SGHVS, CDR2 FQNEAQ, per germline. Trimming pared 5 bases from V and 4 bases from J, leaving 14 bases between. The CDR3 DNA reads as TGTGCCAGCAGCCGAGGGGGGGGGACCTATGGCTACACCTTC. Its translation is CASSRGGGTYGYTF.

This chain uses TRBV12-3 or TRBV12-4 with TRBJ1-4, with no clear D. The V gene lost 7 bases and the J gene lost 10 bases, with 13 bases spanning the gap. The CDR3 runs 12 residues. The CDR3 nucleotides read TGTGCCAGCACCCTTCAGGAGGGAAAACTGTTTTTT. Encoded protein: CASTLQEGKLFF.

This clone was seen a single time. This chain uses TRBV4-1 with TRBJ1-2, with 9 bases fitting TRBD1. Germline CDR1 reads MGHRA; CDR2 reads YSYEKL. V lost 1 base to trimming and J lost 7 bases; unmatched junction nucleotides: 10. CDR3 size: 16 residues. The DNA of the CDR3 is TGCGCCAGCAGCCAAGCAGGACAGGGGATACCCGGTGGCTACACCTTC. Its translation: CASSQAGQGIPGGYTF.

This chain links TRBV6-5 with TRBJ1-5; D remains unclear. Trimming removed 2 bases from V and 3 bases from J, with 8 bases in between. Germline CDR1 reads MNHEY; CDR2 reads SVGAGI. The CDR3 contains 14 residues. The CDR3 sequence: CASSYIGDNQPQHF. Written as DNA, the CDR3 is TGTGCCAGCAGTTACATCGGGGACAATCAGCCCCAGCATTTT.

The chain recombines TRBV24-1 with TRBJ2-2; D is ambiguous. This CDR3 spans 12 amino acids. V lost 5 bases, J lost 7 bases, and 7 bases lay in between. The germline CDR1 and CDR2 sequences are KGHDR and SFDVKD. The CDR3, as DNA: TGTGCCACCAGTGGAAGTTTCGGGGAGCTGTTTTTT. This codes for CATSGSFGELFF.

V and J are TRBV10-3 and TRBJ1-1; a possible D gene is TRBD1 (5 bases). This CDR3 region has 14 residues. V gave up 0 bases and J gave up 3 bases, with 8 bases separating them. The germline gives CDR1 ENHRY, CDR2 SYGVKD. Here the CDR3 DNA reads TGTGCCATCAGTGAGTCGCAGGGCTACACTGAAGCTTTCTTT. Protein sequence: CAISESQGYTEAFF.

The chain links TRBV28 to TRBJ1-1; D perhaps matches TRBD1 (5 bases). This CDR3 comprises 15 residues. V was clipped by 5 bases and J by 8 bases, with 21 bases between them. Germline loops: CDR1 MDHEN, CDR2 SYDVKM. The CDR3 nucleotides are TGTGCCAGCAGTACCCTATGGTACCTGGAGGGGGAAGCTTTCTTT. Translation: CASSTLWYLEGEAFF.

The rearrangement uses TRBV5-6 and TRBJ2-5, with no clear D. Germline-derived CDR1 and CDR2 are SGHDT and YYEEEE. Trimming shortened V by 0 bases and J by 1 base, and 4 bases separated the two germline ends. The CDR3 has 13 residues. CDR3 bases: TGTGCCAGCAGCTTGGTAGGCCAAGAGACCCAGTACTTC. Translated, it gives CASSLVGQETQYF. Full variable domain (rest looked up from reference TRBV5-6 and TRBJ2-5): DAGVTQSPTHLIKTRGQQVTLRCSPKSGHDTVSWYQQALGQGPQFIFQYYEEEERQRGNFPDRFSGHQFPNYSSELNVNALLLGDSALYLCASSLVGQETQYFGPGTRLLVL.

The chain employs TRBV19 and TRBJ2-5, with 10 bases lining up with TRBD1. V lost 7 bases, J lost 5 bases, and 7 bases stayed unmatched. CDR3 length: 14 amino acids. From germline, CDR1 is LNHDA and CDR2 SQIVND (reference sequence). CDR3 bases: TGTGCCAGTAAGGGGAGACAGGGGGCCGAGACCCAGTACTTC. Amino acid sequence: CASKGRQGAETQYF. Filled out from reference TRBV19 and TRBJ2-5, the complete variable domain reads DGGITQSPKYLFRKEGQNVTLSCEQNLNHDAMYWYRQDPGQGLRLIYYSQIVNDFQKGDIAEGYSVSREKKESFPLTVTSAQKNPTAFYLCASKGRQGAETQYFGPGTRLLVL.

This clone was seen just once. The rearrangement links TRBV3-1 (or the pseudogene TRBV3-2) to TRBJ2-7, with a weak D call TRBD2 (6 bases). CDR1 and CDR2 from the germline V gene are LGHDT and YNNKEL (reference sequence). The V gene lost 4 bases and the J gene lost 2 bases, with 15 bases spanning the gap. This CDR3 has 15 residues. The CDR3 loop is CASSRKPGLTYEQYF. The DNA for the CDR3 is TGTGCCAGCAGCCGCAAACCGGGACTTACCTACGAGCAGTACTTC.

CDR3 coding DNA: TGTGCCAGCAGTTGGGACGACACCGGGGAGCTGTTTTTT. The encoded protein is CASSWDDTGELFF. The V call is TRBV12-3 or TRBV12-4, the J call TRBJ2-2; D tentatively reads TRBD1 or TRBD2 (5 bases each). This CDR3 region has 13 residues. Trimming stripped 4 bases from V and 3 bases from J, with 6 bases between.

The V call is TRBV5-5, the J call TRBJ1-2; the D gene is possibly TRBD1 (6 bases). Trimming left V 4 bases short and J 4 bases short, with 26 bases between. Germline V CDR1 and CDR2: SGHKS, YYEKEE (reference sequence). The CDR3 covers 18 residues. The CDR3: CASSVADRPSFGFYGYTF. Here the CDR3 DNA reads TGTGCCAGCAGCGTCGCTGACAGGCCATCCTTTGGTTTCTATGGCTACACCTTC.

CDR3 nucleotide sequence: TGTGCCAGCAGCCAAGAAGGAGGAGGCAATCAGCCCCAGCATTTT. It specifies CASSQEGGGNQPQHF. The V call is TRBV3-1 (or the pseudogene TRBV3-2), the J call TRBJ1-5; D is uncertain. V was shortened by 0 bases and J by 2 bases, with 8 bases between the two germline ends. CDR3 length: 15 amino acids. Germline assignment: CDR1 LGHDT and CDR2 YNNKEL (reference sequence).

The chain employs TRBV14 and TRBJ2-1; TRBD1 might be the D (5 bases). The CDR3 totals 13 residues. The V end lost 7 bases, the J end lost 3 bases, and 10 bases lay between the germline ends. Germline-derived CDR1 and CDR2 are SGHDN and FVKESK. The CDR3 is CASTAGLYNEQFF. The CDR3 coding sequence is TGTGCCAGCACGGCAGGGCTCTACAATGAGCAGTTCTTC.

This chain connects TRBV27 to TRBJ2-2, with TRBD1 as a possible D gene (5 bases). Germline V gives CDR1 MNHEY, CDR2 SMNVEV (reference sequence). This CDR3 contains 14 residues. Between the trimmed V and J ends, which lost 5 bases and 4 bases, there was a span of 11 bases. The CDR3 coding sequence is TGTGCCAGCAGTCGAGCAGGGATCACCGGGGAGCTGTTTTTT. This codes for CASSRAGITGELFF.

The chain joins TRBV11-2 to TRBJ1-5; the D is unclear. The V gene's germline CDR1 is SGHAT and CDR2 FQNNGV. The V and J ends lost 2 bases and 0 bases respectively, with 2 bases between them. This CDR3 region has 13 residues. CDR3 protein: CASSLHSNQPQHF. As DNA, the CDR3 is TGTGCCAGCAGCTTACATAGCAATCAGCCCCAGCATTTT.

This clone occurred once. The chain uses TRBV12-5 and TRBJ2-3, with TRBD2 matching over 11 bases. The CDR3 sequence is 16 residues long. Germline V lookup: CDR1 LGHNT, CDR2 FRNRAP. Germline trimming cut 4 bases from V and 4 bases from J; bases unmatched to any gene: 7. The CDR3 is CASGSNSGGVSDTQYF. Written as DNA, the CDR3 is TGTGCTAGTGGTTCGAATAGCGGGGGGGTTTCAGATACGCAGTATTTT.

The rearrangement links TRBV5-1 to TRBJ1-1; TRBD1 matches at 10 bases. Trimming removed 3 bases from V and 0 bases from J; junction bases left unmatched: 2. Germline V gene data show CDR1 as SGHRS and CDR2 as YFSETQ. The CDR3 runs to 15 residues. CDR3 nucleotide sequence: TGCGCCAGCAGCTGGGGACAGGGGATGAACACTGAAGCTTTCTTT. Amino acids: CASSWGQGMNTEAFF. The variable domain in full, with the rest retrieved from reference TRBV5-1 and TRBJ1-1, is KAGVTQTPRYLIKTRGQQVTLSCSPISGHRSVSWYQQTPGQGLQFLFEYFSETQRNKGNFPGRFSGRQFSNSRSEMNVSTLELGDSALYLCASSWGQGMNTEAFFGQGTRLTVV.